Listed here are 6 T cell receptor beta chains from one sample, sequenced in a study of blood T cells in healthy people across ages. A J-beta primer mix and a sample-barcoded 5' primer were used in a second PCR of roughly 6 to 12 cycles. TCRdb called the 5' RACE reads again in MiXCR, with one record for every CDR3 protein. The sample has hundreds of thousands of distinct CDR3 sequences, around 49% seen once. The sample consisted of blood. The receptors shown here come from a man aged 30 to 39 in good health.

This clonotype was observed a few times. The chain links TRBV7-9 to TRBJ2-4; 9 bases are shared with TRBD1. In germline, CDR1 is SEHNR, CDR2 FQNEAQ (reference sequence). Trimming took 5 bases from V and 13 from J; bases not matched to a gene: 12. The CDR3 has 14 amino acids. The CDR3 here is CASSPKTGGGEQYF. CDR3 DNA: TGTGCCAGCAGCCCAAAGACAGGGGGAGGTGAGCAGTACTTC. Together with reference TRBV7-9 and TRBJ2-4, the CDR3 gives the full variable domain: DTGVSQNPRHKITKRGQNVTFRCDPISEHNRLYWYRQTLGQGPEFLTYFQNEAQLEKSRLLSDRFSAERPKGSFSTLEIQRTEQGDSAMYLCASSPKTGGGEQYFGAGTRLSVL.

V and J are TRBV6-2 or TRBV6-3 and TRBJ2-7; 11 nucleotides line up with TRBD2. V lost 6 bases, J lost 2 bases, and 6 bases stayed unmatched. The CDR3 spans 15 residues. Germline CDR1 and CDR2: MNHEY and SVGEGT. The CDR3 loop is CASSVLAGEPYEQYF. The CDR3 DNA sequence: TGTGCCAGCAGCGTACTAGCGGGGGAACCCTACGAGCAGTACTTC.

This clonotype was seen only once. This chain connects TRBV7-9 to TRBJ2-6, with a weak D call TRBD2 (6 bases). The length of the CDR3 is 20 residues. Germline lookup yields CDR1 SEHNR and CDR2 FQNEAQ (reference sequence). Trimming left V 3 bases short and J 0 bases short, with 21 bases between. CDR3 amino acids: CASSLAPGVETGSGANVLTF. CDR3 sequence (DNA): TGTGCCAGCAGCTTGGCCCCGGGAGTTGAAACGGGCTCTGGGGCCAACGTCCTGACTTTC.

The chain carries TRBV20-1 and TRBJ2-1, with D perhaps TRBD1 (5 bases). The CDR3 is made up of 14 amino acids. Trimming took off 6 bases at V and 0 bases at J, with 12 bases between the two ends. Germline CDR1 reads DFQATT; CDR2 reads SNEGSKA (reference sequence). CDR3 in amino acids: CSAKTAISYNEQFF. The CDR3 nucleotides read TGCAGTGCAAAGACAGCGATCTCCTACAATGAGCAGTTCTTC.

The chain is built from TRBV27 and TRBJ1-6; D gene uncertain. Per germline, CDR1 MNHEY and CDR2 SMNVEV (reference sequence). V was pared by 5 bases and J by 8 bases, with 10 bases between. This CDR3 region has 13 residues. CDR3 in DNA: TGTGCCAGCAGTCTGGGTCTGGATTCACCCCTCCACTTT. Translation gives CASSLGLDSPLHF.

The chain couples TRBV7-2 to TRBJ2-5; D is tentatively TRBD1 or TRBD2 (6 bases each). Germline V gene lookup returns CDR1 SGHTA and CDR2 FQGNSA. V lost 8 bases and J 1 base, leaving 17 bases between the germline ends. There are 15 residues in the CDR3. The CDR3 here is CASPPGAGTQETQYF. Here the CDR3 DNA reads TGTGCCAGCCCACCGGGGGCGGGGACCCAAGAGACCCAGTACTTC. Supplemented by reference TRBV7-2 and TRBJ2-5, the full variable domain reads GAGVSQSPSNKVTEKGKDVELRCDPISGHTALYWYRQSLGQGLEFLIYFQGNSAPDKSGLPSDRFSAERTGGSVSTLTIQRTQQEDSAVYLCASPPGAGTQETQYFGPGTRLLVL.